A selection of T cell receptor beta chains follows, all from one sample in a study of control samples from healthy donors and cancer patients. Only in-frame clones appear in the TCRdb table, and some are missing; sequencing was by immunoSEQ multiplex PCR. The sample table includes 150,000 to 200,000 clones. What was sequenced was blood. The source of these receptors is a woman aged 25 to 45 in good health. CDR3s include the opening cysteine and the closing phenylalanine or tryptophan. A D gene is named only where the DNA matches it firmly.

J: TRBJ1-1
V: TRBV2
D: NA
CDR3: CASWPGRLNAEAFF

J: TRBJ1-2
V: TRBV2
D: NA
CDR3: CASSEVGSPRGGYTF

J: TRBJ1-3
V: TRBV4-3
D: NA
CDR3: CASSQDMQFGNTIYF

J: TRBJ1-2
V: TRBV6-5
D: NA
CDR3: CASRETANYGYTF

J: TRBJ1-2
V: TRBV19
D: TRBD1
CDR3: CASRAGTGIYGYTF

J: TRBJ2-5
V: TRBV7-9
D: NA
CDR3: CASSPIQETQYF

J: TRBJ2-5
V: TRBV29-1
D: NA
CDR3: CSAHRGGSETQYF

J: TRBJ1-2
V: TRBV12-3/TRBV12-4
D: NA
CDR3: CASGQGRGYTF

J: TRBJ1-1
V: TRBV7-2
D: TRBD1
CDR3: CASSKDRGRDTEAFF

J: TRBJ2-1
V: TRBV7-9
D: NA
CDR3: CASSLTGANEQFF

J: TRBJ1-2
V: TRBV5-1
D: NA
CDR3: CASSLENSYGYTF

J: TRBJ2-7
V: TRBV7-9
D: NA
CDR3: CASSLGLRPYEQYF

J: TRBJ1-1
V: TRBV27
D: TRBD1
CDR3: CASSLSQGANTEAFF

J: TRBJ1-3
V: TRBV15
D: NA
CDR3: CATRPGASGNTIYF

J: TRBJ1-1
V: TRBV7-9
D: NA
CDR3: CASSLAAGGKAFF

J: TRBJ1-1
V: TRBV7-9
D: NA
CDR3: CASRDSPLRGTEAFF

J: TRBJ1-1
V: TRBV28
D: NA
CDR3: CASSFVGSGAFF

J: TRBJ2-3
V: TRBV3-1/TRBV3-2
D: NA
CDR3: CASSQALSPPTDTQYF

J: TRBJ1-1
V: TRBV9
D: TRBD1
CDR3: CASSVVGTANTEAFF

J: TRBJ2-5
V: TRBV6-2/TRBV6-3
D: NA
CDR3: CASSYVSPWETQYF

J: TRBJ2-5
V: TRBV9
D: TRBD2
CDR3: CASSFGTTLGETQYF

J: TRBJ1-2
V: TRBV11-2
D: NA
CDR3: CASSLDGRQNYGYTF

J: TRBJ1-6
V: TRBV3-1/TRBV3-2
D: TRBD1
CDR3: CASSQDNRGLLSPLHF

J: TRBJ2-7
V: TRBV19
D: NA
CDR3: CASSAGSSYEQYF

J: TRBJ1-1
V: TRBV4-1
D: TRBD1
CDR3: CASSPERQGFYTEAFF

J: TRBJ2-1
V: TRBV5-1
D: NA
CDR3: CASSLAVGGQTYNEQFF

J: TRBJ1-1
V: TRBV6-5
D: NA
CDR3: CASSYPGVNTEAFF

J: TRBJ1-1
V: TRBV27
D: TRBD1
CDR3: CASSFLTGGGRTEAFF

J: TRBJ2-1
V: TRBV3-1/TRBV3-2
D: NA
CDR3: CASSQGAPTEQFF